One and the same sample provided the 28 T cell receptor beta chains below, sequenced in a study of metastatic and nonmetastatic thyroid tumors. TCRdb called clones again from the PCR reads with MiXCR. Seen here are 21,000 or so clones, roughly 23% observed once, and the top ten hold roughly an eighth. Nobody among the patients had been given any treatment before thyroid surgery. The sequencing sample was made of tumor tissue. The receptor set was obtained from a female donor with papillary thyroid cancer or a benign thyroid nodule (not recorded which). Some clones in this sample may be carry-over from other donors' samples.

This clone has just a few counts. The CDR3 carries no conserved terminal phenylalanine or tryptophan, so it likely arises from a read error. The rearrangement joins TRBV5-7 to TRBJ1-2, with 7 positions matching TRBD1. TRBV5-7 is annotated as an ORF whose role is uncertain. The CDR3 spans 13 residues. DNA of the CDR3: TGTGCCATCAGCCCCGGGACAGTTTATGGCTACACCTTA. This translates into CAISPGTVYGYTL.

CDR3 DNA: TGTGCCAGCGATCCGGGGGCAGGGACTGAAGCTTTCTTT. Translated: CASDPGAGTEAFF. The chain uses TRBV2 and TRBJ1-1, with D possibly TRBD1 on 6 matching bases. This CDR3 is 13 amino acids long. In germline, CDR1 is SNHLY, CDR2 FYNNEI. V was pared by 8 bases and J by 5 bases, with 15 bases between.

The chain has TRBV11-2 and TRBJ1-2; D uncertain. The CDR3 runs to 11 residues. Germline-derived CDR1 and CDR2 are SGHAT and FQNNGV. Trimming pared 5 bases from V and 2 bases from J, leaving 3 bases between. The CDR3 is CASSANYGYTF. For the CDR3, the DNA is TGTGCCAGCAGCGCAAACTATGGCTACACCTTC.

This clone is labeled as medium-sized. J is TRBJ2-1 and V is TRBV24-1, with 7 bases that match TRBD2. The CDR3 is 14 residues long. Germline CDR1 KGHDR, CDR2 SFDVKD. The V segment lost 7 bases and the J segment 5 bases; nucleotides outside the gene matches: 7. CDR3 nucleotides: TGTGCCACCAGCAAGCGGGGAGGGAACAATGAGCAGTTCTTC. This encodes CATSKRGGNNEQFF.

This clone was seen more than once but under ten times. V usage is TRBV6-2 or TRBV6-3 and J usage is TRBJ2-3; D ambiguous. Trimming removed 6 bases from V and 5 bases from J, with 9 bases in between. CDR1 is MNHEY, CDR2 SVGEGT, per germline. CDR3 length equals 12 residues. CDR3 nucleotide sequence: TGTGCCAGCAGCTACGAAATAGATACGCAGTATTTT. Amino acids: CASSYEIDTQYF.

This clone was seen ten or more times. The V and J genes are TRBV5-6 and TRBJ1-1; D remains unclear. The ends were cut back, 2 bases at V and 11 bases at J, with 13 bases in the middle. The CDR3 runs to 12 residues. The germline CDR1 and CDR2 sequences are SGHDT and YYEEEE. The DNA of the CDR3 is TGTGCCAGCAGCTTACGGGGAGGTGGGGCTTTCTTT. Amino acid sequence: CASSLRGGGAFF.

This clone was seen at least ten times. The chain carries TRBV28 and TRBJ1-2, with 10 bases aligning to TRBD1. The CDR3 totals 14 residues. Germline loops: CDR1 MDHEN, CDR2 SYDVKM. Unmatched junction bases numbered 13, after V lost 7 bases and J lost 11 bases. The CDR3 sequence: CASTKTGGAWGYTF. For the CDR3, the DNA is TGTGCCAGCACCAAGACAGGGGGCGCTTGGGGTTACACCTTC.

A few counts support this clone. The chain has TRBV27 and TRBJ2-2; D is unclear. Trimming shortened V by 2 bases and J by 7 bases, and 14 bases separated the two germline ends. There are 15 residues in the CDR3. Per germline, CDR1 MNHEY and CDR2 SMNVEV (reference sequence). CDR3 amino acids: CASSLVWELSGELFF. The DNA of the CDR3 is TGTGCCAGCAGTTTAGTATGGGAATTAAGCGGGGAGCTGTTTTTT.

This rearrangement joins TRBV9 to TRBJ2-7, with D uncertain. Trimming took 3 bases from V and 2 from J, leaving 18 bases between them. Germline CDR1 SGDLS, CDR2 YYNGEE. This CDR3 is 16 amino acids long. As DNA, the CDR3 is TGTGCCAGCAGCGAGAGATACAGTGGCCCCCCCTACGAGCAGTACTTC. Translated: CASSERYSGPPYEQYF.

The table lists this clone with a few counts. The chain employs TRBV20-1 and TRBJ2-7; D possibly corresponds to TRBD2 (6 bases). CDR1 and CDR2 (germline): DFQATT, SNEGSKA (reference sequence). Trimming shortened V by 0 bases and J by 0 bases, and 15 bases separated the two germline ends. This CDR3 is built from 16 residues. CDR3 sequence (DNA): TGCAGTGCTAGAGATCCGTGGTCTAGCGACTCCTACGAGCAGTACTTC. Translated, it gives CSARDPWSSDSYEQYF.

In this sample, this clone turned up a few times. The chain has TRBV24-1 and TRBJ1-1; perhaps TRBD1 as D (6 bases). CDR3 length: 15 amino acids. The ends were cut back, 4 bases at V and 7 bases at J, with 18 bases in the middle. CDR1 and CDR2 from the germline V gene are KGHDR and SFDVKD. CDR3 in DNA: TGTGCCACCAGTGACAGTGGACAGCCTGAGAATGAAGCTTTCTTT. Its protein is CATSDSGQPENEAFF.

This clone was seen at least ten times. The gene calls are TRBV6-1 and TRBJ2-1; 10 positions agree with TRBD2. Germline-derived CDR1 and CDR2 are MNHNS and SASEGT. Unmatched junction bases numbered 6, after V lost 4 bases and J lost 6 bases. The CDR3 contains 15 residues. The DNA for the CDR3 is TGTGCCAGCAGTGCTAGACTAGCGGGTGCCAATGAGCAGTTCTTC. Residues: CASSARLAGANEQFF.

The V call is TRBV20-1, the J call TRBJ2-7; no clear D gene. The CDR3 length is 14 residues. CDR1 DFQATT and CDR2 SNEGSKA come from the germline V gene (reference sequence). The V end was cut by 1 base, the J end by 0 bases, with 10 bases between. The CDR3 DNA follows: TGCAGTGCTAGAGGTGAACAGAACTCCTACGAGCAGTACTTC. It yields the protein CSARGEQNSYEQYF.

This clone was seen repeatedly, ten times or more. V and J are TRBV7-9 and TRBJ1-6; D not certain. Trimming left V 0 bases short and J 5 bases short, with 5 bases between. Germline V gene lookup returns CDR1 SEHNR and CDR2 FQNEAQ (reference sequence). There are 14 residues in the CDR3. The DNA for the CDR3 is TGTGCCAGCAGCTTAGCGGGGAATAATTCACCCCTCCACTTT. This translates into CASSLAGNNSPLHF.

On this clone: Other nucleotide sequences in the sample specify the same CDR3. The chain is built from TRBV2 and TRBJ2-1; 13 nucleotides agree with TRBD2. The CDR3 sequence is 15 residues long. Germline V gives CDR1 SNHLY, CDR2 FYNNEI. V lost 7 bases, J lost 3 bases, and 3 bases stayed unmatched. CDR3 in DNA: TGTGCCAGCATCCGGACTAGCGGGAGCTACAATGAGCAGTTCTTC. Translated, it gives CASIRTSGSYNEQFF.

The chain employs TRBV10-3 and TRBJ1-1; D is perhaps TRBD1 (6 bases). Trimming shortened V by 6 bases and J by 2 bases, and 16 bases separated the two germline ends. The CDR3 covers 15 residues. CDR1 is ENHRY, CDR2 SYGVKD, per germline. CDR3 DNA: TGTGCCATCAGCCCCGGTTGGGGGCCTAACACTGAAGCTTTCTTT. This sequence encodes CAISPGWGPNTEAFF.

The table lists this clone with a few counts. The chain uses TRBV6-1 and TRBJ1-6; weak D call: TRBD1 (5 bases). The CDR3 contains 17 residues. Looked up from germline, CDR1 is MNHNS and CDR2 is SASEGT. Trimming removed 6 bases at V and 0 bases at J, with 15 bases between. The CDR3 region has the DNA TGTGCCAGCAGACGCACCAGGGAGAGCTCCTATAATTCACCCCTCCACTTT. Amino acids: CASRRTRESSYNSPLHF.

This chain uses TRBV20-1 with TRBJ2-7; TRBD2 might be the D (6 bases). CDR3 length: 14 residues. Germline V lookup: CDR1 DFQATT, CDR2 SNEGSKA (reference sequence). V was cut by 3 bases and J by 4 bases, with 16 bases left in between. CDR3 sequence: CSASVPGVVYEQYF. CDR3 sequence (DNA): TGCAGTGCTAGTGTGCCGGGAGTTGTTTACGAGCAGTACTTC.

This clone was observed at least ten times. V and J are TRBV30 and TRBJ1-1, with 8 nucleotides matching TRBD1. Germline V gene lookup returns CDR1 GTSNPN and CDR2 SVGIG (reference sequence). The CDR3 is made up of 15 amino acids. V was clipped by 0 bases and J by 10 bases; unmatched bases: 13. CDR3: CAWSVQGAPVPGAFF. The CDR3 DNA follows: TGTGCCTGGAGTGTGCAGGGGGCGCCGGTTCCGGGAGCTTTCTTT.

In its sample, this clone was seen many times. The V gene is TRBV3-1, the J gene TRBJ1-2; the D gene is possibly TRBD1 (6 bases). CDR1 and CDR2 from the germline V gene are LGHDT and YNNKEL (reference sequence). This CDR3 contains 12 residues. With 3 bases removed from V and 4 bases from J, the gap between germline ends came to 6 bases. This CDR3 is CASSQGAYGYTF. The DNA of the CDR3 is TGTGCCAGCAGCCAGGGGGCCTATGGCTACACCTTC. The variable domain in full, with the rest retrieved from reference TRBV3-1 and TRBJ1-2, is DTAVSQTPKYLVTQMGNDKSIKCEQNLGHDTMYWYKQDSKKFLKIMFSYNNKELIINETVPNRFSPKSPDKAHLNLHINSLELGDSAVYFCASSQGAYGYTFGSGTRLTVV.

In this sample, this clone is medium-sized. The chain employs TRBV7-2 and TRBJ2-3, with D hard to call. The germline V and J ends were trimmed by 2 bases and 2 bases, with 14 bases remaining between them. CDR1 and CDR2 (germline): SGHTA, FQGNSA. The CDR3 has 16 amino acids. CDR3 region: CASSLIISQPTDTQYF. The CDR3 nucleotides are TGTGCCAGCAGCTTAATAATATCCCAACCCACAGATACGCAGTATTTT.

In its sample, this clone was seen a few times. V usage is TRBV5-1 and J usage is TRBJ2-1; the D is unclear. CDR3 length: 12 amino acids. Between the trimmed V and J ends, which lost 0 bases and 4 bases, there was a span of 2 bases. Germline CDR1 reads SGHRS; CDR2 reads YFSETQ. In nucleotides, the CDR3 is TGCGCCAGCAGCTTGGCTTACAATGAGCAGTTCTTC. Encoded protein: CASSLAYNEQFF.

The rearrangement uses TRBV2 and TRBJ1-1; D may be TRBD1 (6 bases). The CDR3 covers 15 residues. The V and J ends lost 8 bases and 5 bases respectively, with 21 bases between them. The V gene's germline CDR1 is SNHLY and CDR2 FYNNEI. CDR3 nucleotide sequence: TGTGCCAGCCGACAGGAGGGGAATCAGGGAACTGAAGCTTTCTTT. Protein: CASRQEGNQGTEAFF.

The gene calls are TRBV5-4 and TRBJ2-7; the D gene could be TRBD1 or TRBD2 (5 bases each). CDR3 length: 14 residues. Trimming pared 4 bases from V and 1 base from J, leaving 12 bases between. The germline gives CDR1 SGHNT, CDR2 YYREEE (reference sequence). CDR3 in amino acids: CASSNRDGSYEQYF. The CDR3 bases are TGTGCCAGCAGCAACCGGGACGGATCCTACGAGCAGTACTTC.

This clone was detected only a few times. The chain recombines TRBV6-2 or TRBV6-3 with TRBJ2-2; D remains unclear. V was trimmed by 8 bases and J by 7 bases, leaving 20 bases between them. The germline CDR1 and CDR2 sequences are MNHEY and SVGEGT. This CDR3 spans 15 amino acids. As DNA, the CDR3 is TGTGCCAGCGGAGACCGCGTTAGAATTGGCGGGGAGCTGTTTTTT. Translating gives CASGDRVRIGGELFF.

Within the sample, this clone is large. The chain recombines TRBV6-1 with TRBJ2-5, with D unresolved. Trimming shortened V by 4 bases and J by 2 bases, and 5 bases separated the two germline ends. The CDR3 sequence is 12 residues long. Looked up from germline, CDR1 is MNHNS and CDR2 is SASEGT. The CDR3 sequence is CASSVGQETQYF. The CDR3 DNA is TGTGCCAGCAGTGTAGGACAAGAGACCCAGTACTTC.

This clone showed up just once. This chain joins TRBV14 and TRBJ2-1, with TRBD2 matching 11 bases. The CDR3 totals 15 residues. Germline V CDR1 and CDR2: SGHDN, FVKESK. The V gene end was trimmed by 1 base and the J gene end by 4 bases; junction bases not matched to a gene: 0. The CDR3 reads CASSQGLAGYNEQFF. The DNA for the CDR3 is TGTGCCAGCAGCCAAGGACTAGCGGGGTACAATGAGCAGTTCTTC.

This clone turned up a few times. The V gene is TRBV24-1, the J gene TRBJ2-1, with 7 bases matching TRBD2. The germline CDR1 and CDR2 sequences are KGHDR and SFDVKD. The V gene end was trimmed by 6 bases and the J gene end by 3 bases; junction bases not matched to a gene: 7. The length of the CDR3 is 15 residues. The CDR3: CATSPVGGIYNEQFF. Here the CDR3 DNA reads TGTGCCACCAGTCCTGTGGGAGGGATCTACAATGAGCAGTTCTTC.